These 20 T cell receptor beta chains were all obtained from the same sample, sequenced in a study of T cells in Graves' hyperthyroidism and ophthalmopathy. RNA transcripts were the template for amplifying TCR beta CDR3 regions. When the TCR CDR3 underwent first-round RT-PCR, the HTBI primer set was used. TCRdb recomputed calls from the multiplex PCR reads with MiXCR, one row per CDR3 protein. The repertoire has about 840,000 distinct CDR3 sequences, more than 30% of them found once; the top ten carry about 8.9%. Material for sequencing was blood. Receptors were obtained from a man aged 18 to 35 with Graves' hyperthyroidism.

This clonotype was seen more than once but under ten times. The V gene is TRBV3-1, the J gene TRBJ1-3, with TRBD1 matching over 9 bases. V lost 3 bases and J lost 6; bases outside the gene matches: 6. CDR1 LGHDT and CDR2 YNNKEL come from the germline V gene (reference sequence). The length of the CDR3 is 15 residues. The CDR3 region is CASSHAGQGENTIYF. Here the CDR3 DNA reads TGTGCCAGCAGCCACGCGGGACAGGGAGAAAACACCATATATTTT.

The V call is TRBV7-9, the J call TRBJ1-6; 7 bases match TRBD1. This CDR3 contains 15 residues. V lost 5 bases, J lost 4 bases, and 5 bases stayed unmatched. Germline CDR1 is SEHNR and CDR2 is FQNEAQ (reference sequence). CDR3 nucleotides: TGTGCCAGCAGCCAAGAGGGACAGTATAATTCACCCCTCCACTTT. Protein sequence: CASSQEGQYNSPLHF.

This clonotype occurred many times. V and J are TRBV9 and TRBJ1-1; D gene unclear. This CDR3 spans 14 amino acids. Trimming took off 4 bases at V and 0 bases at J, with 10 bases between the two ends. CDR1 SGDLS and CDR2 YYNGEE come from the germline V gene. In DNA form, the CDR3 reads TGTGCCAGCAGCCCAGCCCCAGTGAACACTGAAGCTTTCTTT. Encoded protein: CASSPAPVNTEAFF.

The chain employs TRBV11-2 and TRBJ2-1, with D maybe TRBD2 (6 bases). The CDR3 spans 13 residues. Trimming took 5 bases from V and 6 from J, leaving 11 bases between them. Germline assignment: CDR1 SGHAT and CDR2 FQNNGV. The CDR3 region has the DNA TGTGCCAGCAGCAACCGGGACTTCAATGAGCAGTTCTTC. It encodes CASSNRDFNEQFF.

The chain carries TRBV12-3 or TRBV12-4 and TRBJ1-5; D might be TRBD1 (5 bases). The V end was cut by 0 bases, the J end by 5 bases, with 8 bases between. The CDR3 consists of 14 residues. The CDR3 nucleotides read TGTGCCAGCAGTTTAGCAGGGGACCATCAGCCCCAGCATTTT. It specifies CASSLAGDHQPQHF.

DNA for the CDR3: TGCGCCAGCAGCCAGGATCTAGCGGGAGTTGTGTTTTTT. It translates to CASSQDLAGVVFF. The rearrangement joins TRBV4-3 to TRBJ2-2, with 10 bases that match TRBD2. J was trimmed by 15 bases and V by 3 bases; bases with no gene match: 7. CDR1 is LGHNA and CDR2 is YSLEER in the germline V gene. This CDR3 comprises 13 residues.

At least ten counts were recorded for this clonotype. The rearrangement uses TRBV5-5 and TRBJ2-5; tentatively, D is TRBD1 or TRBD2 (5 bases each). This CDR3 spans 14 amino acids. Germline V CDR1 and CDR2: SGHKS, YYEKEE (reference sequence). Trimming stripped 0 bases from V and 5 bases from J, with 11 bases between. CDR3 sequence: CASSLGAGTETQYF. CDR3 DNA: TGTGCCAGCAGCTTGGGGGCCGGGACCGAGACCCAGTACTTC.

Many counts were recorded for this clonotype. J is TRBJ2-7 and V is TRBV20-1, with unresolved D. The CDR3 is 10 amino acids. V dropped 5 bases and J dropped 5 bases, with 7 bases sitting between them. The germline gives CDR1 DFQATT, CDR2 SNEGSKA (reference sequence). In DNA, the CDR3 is TGCAGTGCTGCTAAGGACGAGCAGTACTTC. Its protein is CSAAKDEQYF.

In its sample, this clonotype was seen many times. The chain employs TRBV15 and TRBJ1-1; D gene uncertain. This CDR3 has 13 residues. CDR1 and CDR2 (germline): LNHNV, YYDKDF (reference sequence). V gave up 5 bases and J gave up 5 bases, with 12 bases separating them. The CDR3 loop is CATSRSRRTEAFF. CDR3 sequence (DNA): TGTGCCACCAGCCGAAGCCGTAGGACTGAAGCTTTCTTT.

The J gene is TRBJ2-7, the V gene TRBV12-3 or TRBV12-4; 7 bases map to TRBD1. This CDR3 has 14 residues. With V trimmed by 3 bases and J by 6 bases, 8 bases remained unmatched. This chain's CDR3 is CASSFPGQSAEQYF. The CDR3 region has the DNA TGTGCCAGCAGTTTCCCGGGACAGTCGGCCGAGCAGTACTTC.

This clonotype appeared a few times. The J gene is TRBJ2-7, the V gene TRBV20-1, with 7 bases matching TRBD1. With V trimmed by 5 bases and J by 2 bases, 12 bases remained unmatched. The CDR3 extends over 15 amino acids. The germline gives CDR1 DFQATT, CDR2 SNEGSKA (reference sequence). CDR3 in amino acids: CSAGEPGTATYEQYF. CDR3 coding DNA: TGCAGTGCTGGGGAACCCGGGACAGCTACCTACGAGCAGTACTTC.

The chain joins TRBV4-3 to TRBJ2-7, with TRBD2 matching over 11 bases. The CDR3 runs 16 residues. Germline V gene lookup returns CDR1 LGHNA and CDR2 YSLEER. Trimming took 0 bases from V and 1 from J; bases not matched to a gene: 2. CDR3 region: CASSQDGTSGSYEQYF. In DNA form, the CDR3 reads TGCGCCAGCAGCCAAGACGGGACTAGCGGTTCCTACGAGCAGTACTTC.

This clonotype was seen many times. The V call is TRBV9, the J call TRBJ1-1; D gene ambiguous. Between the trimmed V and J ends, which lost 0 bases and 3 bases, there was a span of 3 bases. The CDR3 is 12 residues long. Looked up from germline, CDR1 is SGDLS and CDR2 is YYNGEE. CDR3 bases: TGTGCCAGCAGCGTAGTAGACACTGAAGCTTTCTTT. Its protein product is CASSVVDTEAFF.

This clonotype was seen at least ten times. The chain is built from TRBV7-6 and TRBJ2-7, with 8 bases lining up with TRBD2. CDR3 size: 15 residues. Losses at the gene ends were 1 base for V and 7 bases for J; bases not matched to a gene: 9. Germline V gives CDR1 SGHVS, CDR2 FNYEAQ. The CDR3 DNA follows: TGTGCCAGCAGCTTAGTTGCTCTAGCGGGCGGAGAGCAGTACTTC. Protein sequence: CASSLVALAGGEQYF.

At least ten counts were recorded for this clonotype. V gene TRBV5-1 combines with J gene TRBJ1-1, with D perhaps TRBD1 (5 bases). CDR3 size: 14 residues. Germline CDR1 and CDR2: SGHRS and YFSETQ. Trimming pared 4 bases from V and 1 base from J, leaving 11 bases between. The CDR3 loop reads CASSQWGENTEAFF. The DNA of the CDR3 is TGCGCCAGCAGCCAGTGGGGGGAGAACACTGAAGCTTTCTTT. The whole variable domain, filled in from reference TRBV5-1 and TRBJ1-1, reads KAGVTQTPRYLIKTRGQQVTLSCSPISGHRSVSWYQQTPGQGLQFLFEYFSETQRNKGNFPGRFSGRQFSNSRSEMNVSTLELGDSALYLCASSQWGENTEAFFGQGTRLTVV.

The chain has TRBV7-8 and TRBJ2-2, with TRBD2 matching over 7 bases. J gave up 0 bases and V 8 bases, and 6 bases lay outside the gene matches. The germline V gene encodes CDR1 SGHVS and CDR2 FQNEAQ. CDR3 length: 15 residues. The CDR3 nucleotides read TGTGCCAGCGTCCTAAGCGGGGCGAACACCGGGGAGCTGTTTTTT. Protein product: CASVLSGANTGELFF.

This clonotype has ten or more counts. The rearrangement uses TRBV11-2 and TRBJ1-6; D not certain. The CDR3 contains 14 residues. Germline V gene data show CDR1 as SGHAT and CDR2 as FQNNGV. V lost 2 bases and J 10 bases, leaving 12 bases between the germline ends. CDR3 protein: CASSLPGLGSPLHF. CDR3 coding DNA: TGTGCCAGCAGCTTACCCGGGTTAGGGTCACCCCTCCACTTT.

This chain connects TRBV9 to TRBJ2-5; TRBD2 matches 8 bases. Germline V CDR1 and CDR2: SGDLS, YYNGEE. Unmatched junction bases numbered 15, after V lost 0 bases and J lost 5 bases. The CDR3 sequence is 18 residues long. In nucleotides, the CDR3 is TGTGCCAGCAGCGTAGGGGATGTAGCGGGGACCCGCTGGGAGACCCAGTACTTC. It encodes CASSVGDVAGTRWETQYF. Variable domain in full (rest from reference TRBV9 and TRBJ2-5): DSGVTQTPKHLITATGQRVTLRCSPRSGDLSVYWYQQSLDQGLQFLIQYYNGEERAKGNILERFSAQQFPDLHSELNLSSLELGDSALYFCASSVGDVAGTRWETQYFGPGTRLLVL.

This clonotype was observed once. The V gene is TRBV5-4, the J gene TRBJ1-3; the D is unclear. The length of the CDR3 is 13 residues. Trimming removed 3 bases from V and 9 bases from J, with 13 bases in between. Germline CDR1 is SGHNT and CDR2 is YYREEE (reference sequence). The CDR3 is CASSSSSAATIYF. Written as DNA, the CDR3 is TGTGCCAGCAGCTCATCGTCAGCGGCCACCATATATTTT.

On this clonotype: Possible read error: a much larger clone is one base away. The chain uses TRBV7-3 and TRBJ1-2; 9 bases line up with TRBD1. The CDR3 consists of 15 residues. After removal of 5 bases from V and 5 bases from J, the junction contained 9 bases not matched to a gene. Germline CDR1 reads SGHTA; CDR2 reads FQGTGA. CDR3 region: CASSSTGGAGYGYTF. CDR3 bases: TGTGCCAGCAGCAGCACAGGGGGCGCCGGGTATGGCTACACCTTC.